The 25 T cell receptor beta chains below all came from one sample that was sequenced in a study of T cell responses to AZD1222 COVID-19 vaccine. Sequencing was performed with immunoSEQ multiplex PCR; in TCRdb, only in-frame clones are kept and a portion is missing. The sample contains approximately 130,000 clones, roughly 89% of which appear only once. Source: peripheral blood, taken 28 days after the second AZD1222 dose. These receptors were collected from an adult who received the AZD1222 COVID-19 vaccine.

The V call is TRBV9, the J call TRBJ1-1; no reliable D call. This CDR3 contains 15 residues. The V end was cut by 4 bases, the J end by 3 bases, with 16 bases between. Germline CDR1 SGDLS, CDR2 YYNGEE. CDR3 protein: CASSYLDGIDTEAFF. As DNA, the CDR3 is TGTGCCAGCAGCTACCTGGACGGTATAGACACTGAAGCTTTCTTT.

The chain couples TRBV3-1 (or the pseudogene TRBV3-2) to TRBJ2-1; 13 bases map to TRBD2. The CDR3 is 16 residues long. The V gene's germline CDR1 is LGHDT and CDR2 YNNKEL (reference sequence). J gave up 8 bases and V 3 bases, and 7 bases lay outside the gene matches. The CDR3 here is CASSQGLAGSRDEQFF. The DNA for the CDR3 is TGTGCCAGCAGCCAGGGACTAGCGGGGTCTCGGGATGAGCAGTTCTTC.

V and J are TRBV2 and TRBJ2-2; D may be TRBD1 or TRBD2 (5 bases each). This CDR3 is 13 amino acids long. Germline CDR1 is SNHLY and CDR2 is FYNNEI. Trimming pared 6 bases from V and 9 bases from J, leaving 14 bases between. The CDR3 reads CASSFPRGRELFF. The CDR3 coding sequence is TGTGCCAGCAGCTTTCCCCGGGGCCGGGAGCTGTTTTTT.

The chain uses TRBV30 and TRBJ1-5; the match to TRBD1 covers 7 bases. With 8 bases clipped from V and 5 bases from J, the junction kept 9 bases outside the gene matches. Germline assignment: CDR1 GTSNPN and CDR2 SVGIG (reference sequence). CDR3 length: 13 amino acids. CDR3: CALEGAADQPQHF. The CDR3, as DNA: TGTGCCCTGGAGGGGGCAGCGGATCAGCCCCAGCATTTT.

The V gene is TRBV27, the J gene TRBJ1-2; D ambiguous. The CDR3 extends over 13 amino acids. The germline V gene encodes CDR1 MNHEY and CDR2 SMNVEV (reference sequence). V was trimmed by 3 bases and J by 1 base, leaving 6 bases between them. This chain's CDR3 is CASSFGNNYGYTF. The CDR3 region has the DNA TGTGCCAGCAGTTTTGGAAATAACTATGGCTACACCTTC.

The CDR3 loop reads CATSDSGQGIVQPQHF. In nucleotides, the CDR3 is TGTGCCACCAGTGATTCCGGACAGGGGATTGTTCAGCCCCAGCATTTT. The genes are TRBV24-1 and TRBJ1-5, with 9 bases aligning to TRBD1. This CDR3 region has 16 residues. Germline trimming cut 2 bases from V and 6 bases from J; bases unmatched to any gene: 7. Germline CDR1 reads KGHDR; CDR2 reads SFDVKD.

The rearrangement joins TRBV7-9 to TRBJ2-5, with D perhaps being TRBD1 or TRBD2 (5 bases each). V lost 5 bases and J 5 bases, leaving 12 bases between the germline ends. The CDR3 is 13 residues long. CDR1 is SEHNR and CDR2 is FQNEAQ in the germline V gene (reference sequence). The DNA for the CDR3 is TGTGCCAGCAGCGAACCGGGACCCGAGACCCAGTACTTC. Translation: CASSEPGPETQYF.

The rearrangement uses TRBV28 and TRBJ1-4; TRBD1 matches at 8 bases. Germline loops: CDR1 MDHEN, CDR2 SYDVKM. With V trimmed by 5 bases and J by 4 bases, 6 bases remained unmatched. The length of the CDR3 is 15 residues. CDR3 DNA sequence: TGTGCCAGCAGTCCCCAGGGACAGGTTAATGAAAAACTGTTTTTT. Protein: CASSPQGQVNEKLFF.

J is TRBJ2-5 and V is TRBV20-1, with D unresolved. Trimming left V 6 bases short and J 4 bases short, with 9 bases between. There are 11 residues in the CDR3. Germline CDR1 and CDR2: DFQATT and SNEGSKA (reference sequence). CDR3 loop: CSAGNRETQYF. As DNA, the CDR3 is TGCAGTGCCGGCAATAGAGAGACCCAGTACTTC.

The J gene is TRBJ2-2, the V gene TRBV28; D remains ambiguous. Germline CDR1 MDHEN, CDR2 SYDVKM. Trimming stripped 6 bases from V and 4 bases from J, with 6 bases between. The CDR3 loop spans 12 amino acids. The CDR3 region is CASSQSTGELFF. The CDR3 DNA follows: TGTGCCAGCAGCCAATCCACCGGGGAGCTGTTTTTT.

The rearrangement links TRBV11-3 to TRBJ2-7; D gene unclear. Looked up from germline, CDR1 is SGHNT and CDR2 is YENEEA. Trimming cost V 1 base and J 0 bases, with 13 bases left between them. The CDR3 extends over 16 amino acids. CDR3 in amino acids: CASSLAFLPSSYEQYF. In nucleotides, the CDR3 is TGTGCCAGCAGCTTAGCTTTTTTACCGAGCTCCTACGAGCAGTACTTC.

The V gene is TRBV19, the J gene TRBJ2-7; TRBD2 matches at 8 bases. V dropped 0 bases and J dropped 9; count of bases not matched to a gene: 4. Germline V gene sequence: CDR1 LNHDA, CDR2 SQIVND (reference sequence). The CDR3 contains 13 residues. CDR3 in DNA: TGTGCCAGTAGTATAGAGCGGGGGGAGCGGCAGTACTTC. Translating it yields CASSIERGERQYF.

The chain carries TRBV6-5 and TRBJ2-7, with 7 bases identical to TRBD2. After removal of 2 bases from V and 3 bases from J, the junction contained 7 bases not matched to a gene. CDR1 and CDR2 from the germline V gene are MNHEY and SVGAGI. The CDR3 contains 15 residues. CDR3 in DNA: TGTGCCAGCAGTTACGCAAGCGGGGTATTCTACGAGCAGTACTTC. Residues: CASSYASGVFYEQYF.

J is TRBJ1-2 and V is TRBV3-1 (or the pseudogene TRBV3-2); a possible D gene is TRBD1 (6 bases). The V gene lost 0 bases and the J gene lost 4 bases, with 15 bases spanning the gap. Germline loops: CDR1 LGHDT, CDR2 YNNKEL (reference sequence). The CDR3 sequence is 16 residues long. The CDR3 here is CASSQDLGGASYGYTF. In DNA form, the CDR3 reads TGTGCCAGCAGCCAAGATCTTGGGGGGGCGAGCTATGGCTACACCTTC.

This sequence joins TRBV6-2 or TRBV6-3 and TRBJ1-5; D remains ambiguous. This CDR3 comprises 12 residues. Germline-derived CDR1 and CDR2 are MNHEY and SVGEGT. V gave up 3 bases and J gave up 5 bases, with 5 bases separating them. As DNA, the CDR3 is TGTGCCAGCAGTTATACCGATCAGCCCCAGCATTTT. Protein product: CASSYTDQPQHF.

This clone was found a few times. J is TRBJ1-5 and V is TRBV6-4; D may be TRBD1 (5 bases). Germline V gene sequence: CDR1 MRHNA, CDR2 SNTAGT. This CDR3 comprises 15 residues. V shed 7 bases and J shed 0 bases, with 13 bases lying between them. The CDR3 loop is CASIRGRFSNQPQHF. The CDR3 DNA reads as TGTGCCAGCATTAGGGGCCGATTTAGCAATCAGCCCCAGCATTTT.

V gene TRBV3-1 (or the pseudogene TRBV3-2) combines with J gene TRBJ1-1, with TRBD1 identical over 9 bases. The CDR3 consists of 15 residues. Trimming removed 1 base from V and 5 bases from J; junction bases left unmatched: 5. Germline-derived CDR1 and CDR2 are LGHDT and YNNKEL (reference sequence). The CDR3 here is CASSQVTGGTTEAFF. The CDR3 bases are TGTGCCAGCAGCCAAGTTACAGGGGGCACTACTGAAGCTTTCTTT.

The chain recombines TRBV7-3 with TRBJ1-1; no definite D call. V shed 4 bases and J shed 7 bases, with 7 bases lying between them. Germline V CDR1 and CDR2: SGHTA, FQGTGA. The CDR3 spans 11 residues. CDR3 nucleotides: TGTGCCAGCAGCTCGATTGGTGAAGCTTTCTTT. Its protein is CASSSIGEAFF.

The chain employs TRBV12-3 or TRBV12-4 and TRBJ1-2, with D uncertain. The CDR3 loop spans 12 amino acids. Trimming shortened V by 6 bases and J by 2 bases, and 7 bases separated the two germline ends. DNA for the CDR3: TGTGCCAGCAGCTCGGACAACTATGGCTACACCTTC. It yields the protein CASSSDNYGYTF.

CDR3 sequence: CASSLRVGGQGNTGELFF. As DNA, the CDR3 is TGTGCCAGCAGCTTACGGGTGGGGGGACAGGGGAACACCGGGGAGCTGTTTTTT. This rearrangement joins TRBV7-2 to TRBJ2-2, with TRBD1 matching 9 bases. Unmatched junction bases numbered 8, after V lost 2 bases and J lost 1 base. This CDR3 is 18 amino acids long. Germline loops: CDR1 SGHTA, CDR2 FQGNSA.

The chain uses TRBV11-2 and TRBJ1-2; D may be TRBD1 (6 bases). The germline CDR1 and CDR2 sequences are SGHAT and FQNNGV. Deletions cut 2 bases from V and 4 bases from J, with 11 bases between. The CDR3 runs to 14 residues. The CDR3 here is CASSLSGQSYGYTF. In nucleotides, the CDR3 is TGTGCCAGCAGCTTAAGCGGACAGAGCTATGGCTACACCTTC.

The J gene is TRBJ2-4, the V gene TRBV5-6, with TRBD2 matching over 7 bases. Germline-derived CDR1 and CDR2 are SGHDT and YYEEEE. The length of the CDR3 is 13 residues. Unmatched junction bases numbered 2, after V lost 2 bases and J lost 6 bases. The CDR3 DNA reads as TGTGCCAGCAGCTTCTCGGGGGGAAACATTCAGTACTTC. Translation: CASSFSGGNIQYF.

The genes are TRBV16 and TRBJ2-1; TRBD2 matches at 9 bases. Germline V CDR1 and CDR2: KGHSY, FQNENV. The length of the CDR3 is 15 residues. Trimming removed 4 bases from V and 8 bases from J; junction bases left unmatched: 9. This CDR3 is CASSPRVAGADEQFF. The DNA for the CDR3 is TGTGCCAGCAGCCCCCGGGTAGCGGGAGCGGATGAGCAGTTCTTC.

The rearrangement uses TRBV14 and TRBJ2-7; the D gene could be TRBD1 or TRBD2 (5 bases each). The CDR3 totals 12 residues. V lost 0 bases and J 9 bases, leaving 9 bases between the germline ends. The germline V gene has CDR1 SGHDN and CDR2 FVKESK. CDR3 sequence (DNA): TGTGCCAGCAGCCAAGACGGTGGGGGGCAGTACTTC. It codes for CASSQDGGGQYF.

The genes are TRBV11-3 and TRBJ2-7, with D unresolved. V was shortened by 1 base and J by 6 bases, with 10 bases between the two germline ends. The germline V gene encodes CDR1 SGHNT and CDR2 YENEEA. The CDR3 runs to 13 residues. The CDR3 DNA sequence: TGTGCCAGCAGCTTAGTGACCAGAGGCGAGCAGTACTTC. Its protein product is CASSLVTRGEQYF.